The 27 T cell receptor beta chains reported below all come from one sample, sequenced in a study of read filtering for tumor transcriptome and immune sequencing. This library used around 400 ng RNA and molecular barcoded adaptors spanning alpha/delta and beta/gamma chains. TCRdb independently ran MiXCR on the reads; one entry per CDR3 protein. The data show 50,000 to 65,000 distinct CDR3 sequences, roughly 18% seen once. The source material was a population of CD138-negative cells sorted from bone marrow. These receptors originate from a donor aged 40 or over with multiple myeloma.

Of note for this clonotype: Being one base from a much bigger clone, this may be a read error. The chain recombines TRBV5-5 with TRBJ1-2; D not resolved. The V and J ends lost 4 bases and 4 bases respectively, with 26 bases between them. The CDR3 covers 18 residues. CDR1 is SGHKS, CDR2 YYEKEE, per germline (reference sequence). The CDR3 here is CASSPKPHMGSASYGYTF. The CDR3 bases are TGTGCCAGCAGCCCGAAGCCCCATATGGGGAGCGCGAGCTATGGCTACACCTTC.

This clonotype was recorded at least ten times. The V call is TRBV5-4, the J call TRBJ2-7; D is unclear. The CDR3 has 13 amino acids. Germline assignment: CDR1 SGHNT and CDR2 YYREEE (reference sequence). Trimming removed 4 bases at V and 3 bases at J, with 11 bases between. The CDR3 DNA reads as TGTGCCAGCAGCCCGGACGGTTACTACGAGCAGTACTTC. Translation gives CASSPDGYYEQYF.

This clonotype was recorded a few times. The chain employs TRBV11-2 and TRBJ2-3; D is perhaps TRBD2 (6 bases). Germline assignment: CDR1 SGHAT and CDR2 FQNNGV. Trimming stripped 1 base from V and 0 bases from J, with 11 bases between. The CDR3 contains 16 residues. The DNA of the CDR3 is TGTGCCAGCAGCTTAGTAGGCGGGGCTAGCACAGATACGCAGTATTTT. Translated: CASSLVGGASTDTQYF. Full variable domain (remainder filled in from reference TRBV11-2 and TRBJ2-3): EAGVAQSPRYKIIEKRQSVAFWCNPISGHATLYWYQQILGQGPKLLIQFQNNGVVDDSQLPKDRFSAERLKGVDSTLKIQPAKLEDSAVYLCASSLVGGASTDTQYFGPGTRLTVL.

In its sample, this clonotype was seen a few times. The rearrangement joins TRBV29-1 to TRBJ2-5; 8 bases align to TRBD2. Germline-derived CDR1 and CDR2 are SQVTM and ANQGSEA. CDR3 length: 12 residues. J lost 5 bases, V lost 1 base, and 0 bases had no gene match. The CDR3 DNA sequence: TGCAGCGTTGAAGCGGGAGGGGAGACCCAGTACTTC. It translates to CSVEAGGETQYF.

The sample holds many counts of this clonotype. This chain links TRBV12-3 or TRBV12-4 with TRBJ2-5; D gene unclear. Trimming took off 3 bases at V and 4 bases at J, with 6 bases between the two ends. The CDR3 consists of 12 residues. Here the CDR3 reads CASSLERETQYF. The DNA for the CDR3 is TGTGCCAGCAGTTTGGAGCGAGAGACCCAGTACTTC.

This clonotype was found a few times. The chain is built from TRBV7-9 and TRBJ2-7; D remains ambiguous. This CDR3 has 13 residues. Trimming left V 4 bases short and J 6 bases short, with 13 bases between. Germline values: CDR1 SEHNR, CDR2 FQNEAQ (reference sequence). The CDR3 DNA sequence: TGTGCCAGCAGCTCATCCTCCTCAACCGAGCAGTACTTC. Translation: CASSSSSSTEQYF.

This clonotype has only a few counts. A read error is possible here, since a much larger clone lies one base away. This sequence joins TRBV11-2 and TRBJ2-1; possible D gene TRBD2, 6 bases. Germline CDR1 and CDR2: SGHAT and FQNNGV. The V end lost 2 bases, the J end lost 9 bases, and 8 bases lay between the germline ends. This CDR3 is built from 12 residues. The DNA of the CDR3 is TGTGCCAGCAGCTTACGGGGAGGTGAGCAGTTCTTC. Encoded protein: CASSLRGGEQFF.

This clonotype was detected many times. The chain recombines TRBV4-1 with TRBJ1-2; 7 bases match TRBD1. Germline lookup yields CDR1 MGHRA and CDR2 YSYEKL. J was trimmed by 4 bases and V by 2 bases; bases with no gene match: 7. The length of the CDR3 is 15 residues. The CDR3 reads CASSQPDRLGYGYTF. In nucleotides, the CDR3 is TGCGCCAGCAGCCAACCGGACAGGTTGGGCTATGGCTACACCTTC.

Notes on this clonotype: This may stem from a read error, because a much larger clone lies one nucleotide away. The rearrangement joins TRBV29-1 to TRBJ2-5, with D possibly matching TRBD2 (7 bases). The CDR3 length is 15 residues. Trimming cost V 6 bases and J 4 bases, with 21 bases left between them. Germline V gene lookup returns CDR1 SQVTM and CDR2 ANQGSEA. As DNA, the CDR3 is TGCAGCGTGGGGGGGCTTGGCAGTAAAGGAGAGACCCAGTACTTC. Translating gives CSVGGLGSKGETQYF.

Turning to this clonotype: This may be a read error, as it is one base from a much larger clone. This chain joins TRBV24-1 and TRBJ1-4; D perhaps matches TRBD1 (5 bases). Germline V gives CDR1 KGHDR, CDR2 SFDVKD. The CDR3 covers 14 residues. The CDR3, as DNA: TGTGCCACCAGTGTTGCCGGGGCTAATGACAAACTGTTTTTT. Translation: CATSVAGANDKLFF.

This clonotype showed up many times. This rearrangement joins TRBV12-3 or TRBV12-4 to TRBJ1-5, with 10 bases fitting TRBD1. The V gene end was trimmed by 2 bases and the J gene end by 9 bases; junction bases not matched to a gene: 10. This CDR3 is built from 16 residues. The CDR3 protein is CASSLKGRTGGGPQHF. CDR3 DNA sequence: TGTGCCAGCAGTTTAAAAGGTCGGACAGGGGGAGGGCCCCAGCATTTT.

This clonotype has at least ten counts. The chain uses TRBV29-1 and TRBJ2-3; D is unclear. V was clipped by 3 bases and J by 9 bases, with 7 bases between them. Germline V gene lookup returns CDR1 SQVTM and CDR2 ANQGSEA. The CDR3 covers 10 residues. The CDR3 DNA reads TGCAGCGTTGAGGCCGGGACGCAGTATTTT. Amino acid sequence: CSVEAGTQYF.

This clonotype was recorded a few times. A read error may be the cause here, since a much bigger clone is one base away. CDR3 residues: CASSRRRGSPPIYYSYTF. CDR3 sequence (DNA): TGTGCCAGCAGCCGACGCAGGGGCTCGCCGCCCATTTACTATAGCTACACCTTC. The gene calls are TRBV11-2 and TRBJ1-2, with D tentatively TRBD1 (6 bases). CDR3 length equals 18 residues. Per germline, CDR1 SGHAT and CDR2 FQNNGV.

This clonotype was recorded many times. The gene calls are TRBV23-1 and TRBJ1-4, with D possibly matching TRBD1 (5 bases). TRBV23-1 is labeled an ORF, and its function is uncertain. The germline V and J ends were trimmed by 8 bases and 3 bases, with 16 bases remaining between them. This CDR3 spans 15 amino acids. CDR3 bases: TGCGCCAGCGGAATAGGGGCGCGTCCTAATGAAAAACTGTTTTTT. Translating gives CASGIGARPNEKLFF.

This clonotype came up many times. The chain joins TRBV4-2 to TRBJ1-3, with D possibly TRBD1 on 5 matching bases. The CDR3 covers 18 residues. V was cut by 2 bases and J by 2 bases, with 19 bases left in between. Per germline, CDR1 LGHNA and CDR2 YNFKEQ. The CDR3 DNA follows: TGTGCCAGCAGCCAACGGAAACCAGGGACTCGAGCTGGAAACACCATATATTTT. Its translation: CASSQRKPGTRAGNTIYF.

This clonotype rates as medium-sized. The chain carries TRBV3-1 and TRBJ2-1, with TRBD2 matching over 7 bases. The junction had 4 bases not matched to a gene; V was cut back by 4 bases and J by 7 bases. This CDR3 spans 13 amino acids. CDR1 and CDR2 (germline): LGHDT, YNNKEL (reference sequence). DNA for the CDR3: TGTGCCAGCAGCCGGCGGGGGAGAAATGAGCAGTTCTTC. This codes for CASSRRGRNEQFF.

This clonotype was counted ten times or more. The rearrangement uses TRBV5-1 and TRBJ2-1, with 10 bases matching TRBD2. This CDR3 has 16 residues. J was trimmed by 5 bases and V by 6 bases; bases with no gene match: 11. The germline CDR1 and CDR2 sequences are SGHRS and YFSETQ. The CDR3 protein is CASTPQTSGHNNEQFF. For the CDR3, the DNA is TGCGCCAGCACCCCCCAGACTAGCGGGCATAACAATGAGCAGTTCTTC.

Regarding this clonotype: Possible read error: a much larger clone is one base away. The chain has TRBV5-1 and TRBJ1-4; TRBD1 agrees at 12 bases. Germline V gene sequence: CDR1 SGHRS, CDR2 YFSETQ. This CDR3 comprises 16 residues. CDR3 nucleotide sequence: TGCGCCAGCAGCTTGGCAACCGGGACAGGGGGCGGAAAACTGTCTTTT. Translated: CASSLATGTGGGKLSF.

This clonotype was seen a handful of times. The chain carries TRBV5-1 and TRBJ1-1, with 9 nucleotides matching TRBD1. V shed 4 bases, J shed 1 base, and the junction held 8 bases outside the gene matches. The CDR3 is made up of 16 amino acids. Germline CDR1 and CDR2: SGHRS and YFSETQ. CDR3 residues: CASSLRQGGTNTEAFF. CDR3 DNA sequence: TGCGCCAGCAGCCTTAGACAGGGGGGAACGAACACTGAAGCTTTCTTT.

By its share, this clonotype is medium-sized. The chain couples TRBV6-1 to TRBJ2-1, with a weak D call TRBD2 (5 bases). V was trimmed by 1 base and J by 3 bases, leaving 10 bases between them. Germline CDR1 reads MNHNS; CDR2 reads SASEGT. CDR3 length equals 15 residues. The CDR3 nucleotides read TGTGCCAGCAGTGAAGACCTAGCTCTCTACAATGAGCAGTTCTTC. Translated, it gives CASSEDLALYNEQFF.

In its sample, this clonotype was seen many times. CDR3 sequence reads: CASSQAIGPTYEQYF. CDR3 nucleotide sequence: TGCGCCAGCAGCCAAGCAATCGGACCGACTTACGAGCAGTACTTC. The chain employs TRBV4-1 and TRBJ2-7; the D is unclear. This CDR3 contains 15 residues. The germline CDR1 and CDR2 sequences are MGHRA and YSYEKL. V lost 1 base and J 4 bases, leaving 14 bases between the germline ends.

This clonotype was seen many times. The rearrangement links TRBV20-1 to TRBJ2-7; D is undetermined. V shed 6 bases and J shed 3 bases, with 9 bases lying between them. There are 11 residues in the CDR3. Germline V gives CDR1 DFQATT, CDR2 SNEGSKA (reference sequence). The CDR3: CSANFNYEQYF. In DNA, the CDR3 is TGCAGTGCCAACTTCAACTACGAGCAGTACTTC.

V gene TRBV5-1 combines with J gene TRBJ2-5, with a weak D call TRBD1 (7 bases). The CDR3 is made up of 16 amino acids. Per germline, CDR1 SGHRS and CDR2 YFSETQ. Trimming removed 4 bases at V and 1 base at J, with 17 bases between. The CDR3 DNA reads as TGCGCCAGCAGCCGGGGGACAGAGCGTTTCCAAGAGACCCAGTACTTC. It yields the protein CASSRGTERFQETQYF.

This clonotype appeared many times. This chain joins TRBV11-1 and TRBJ2-7; no firm D call. Trimming removed 2 bases from V and 2 bases from J, with 10 bases in between. Germline lookup yields CDR1 SGHAT and CDR2 FQDESV (reference sequence). The CDR3 loop spans 14 amino acids. The DNA of the CDR3 is TGTGCCAGCAGCTTACACTACTATGCCTACGAGCAGTACTTC. This gives the protein CASSLHYYAYEQYF.

The chain is built from TRBV30 and TRBJ2-7; D is undetermined. Per germline, CDR1 GTSNPN and CDR2 SVGIG (reference sequence). V dropped 3 bases and J dropped 2 bases, with 8 bases sitting between them. The CDR3 runs 12 residues. CDR3 loop: CAWRVGPYEQYF. The DNA of the CDR3 is TGTGCCTGGAGGGTCGGGCCCTACGAGCAGTACTTC.

This clonotype was seen at least ten times. In nucleotides, the CDR3 is TGCAGTGCTATACATCGGTTGAACACTGAAGCTTTCTTT. Protein product: CSAIHRLNTEAFF. The genes are TRBV20-1 and TRBJ1-1, with D hard to call. The length of the CDR3 is 13 residues. CDR1 is DFQATT, CDR2 SNEGSKA, per germline (reference sequence). Between the trimmed V and J ends, which lost 4 bases and 0 bases, there was a span of 9 bases.

The chain couples TRBV7-2 to TRBJ2-3; 16 nucleotides line up with TRBD2. The CDR3 contains 17 residues. Germline assignment: CDR1 SGHTA and CDR2 FQGNSA. V lost 3 bases and J lost 4; bases outside the gene matches: 4. In DNA form, the CDR3 reads TGTGCCAGCAGCTTGGGACTAGCGGGGGGGTATGCAGATACGCAGTATTTT. Its translation: CASSLGLAGGYADTQYF. The entire variable domain, with the rest obtained from reference TRBV7-2 and TRBJ2-3, is as follows: GAGVSQSPSNKVTEKGKDVELRCDPISGHTALYWYRQSLGQGLEFLIYFQGNSAPDKSGLPSDRFSAERTGGSVSTLTIQRTQQEDSAVYLCASSLGLAGGYADTQYFGPGTRLTVL.